The next 5 T cell receptor beta chains were all read from a single sample in a study of neurological immune-mediated disorders. TCRdb itself ran the 5' RACE reads through MiXCR, one entry per CDR3 protein. Found here are about 52,000 distinct CDR3 sequences, 3% to 4.5% of them singletons; the top ten hold over 5.5%. The sequenced sample was PBMCs. Receptors were obtained from a man in his fifties or sixties with multiple sclerosis.

This clonotype was seen repeatedly, ten times or more. The V call is TRBV5-1, the J call TRBJ2-7; D remains ambiguous. The CDR3 has 12 amino acids. Per germline, CDR1 SGHRS and CDR2 YFSETQ. V lost 3 bases, J lost 2 bases, and 6 bases lay in between. CDR3 residues: CASSWDTYEQYF. CDR3 coding DNA: TGCGCCAGCAGCTGGGATACCTACGAGCAGTACTTC.

Ten or more counts support this clonotype. This chain connects TRBV5-1 to TRBJ2-7; TRBD2 aligns across 10 bases. With 7 bases clipped from V and 5 bases from J, the junction kept 9 bases outside the gene matches. Germline loops: CDR1 SGHRS, CDR2 YFSETQ. The CDR3 extends over 14 amino acids. The CDR3 region has the DNA TGCGCCAGCGCCCGGACCCTAGCGGGAGACGAGCAGTACTTC. Its protein product is CASARTLAGDEQYF.

The genes are TRBV20-1 and TRBJ2-1, with TRBD2 matching 12 bases. J was trimmed by 6 bases and V by 6 bases; bases with no gene match: 6. Per the germline V gene, CDR1 is DFQATT and CDR2 is SNEGSKA (reference sequence). This CDR3 has 14 residues. The CDR3 reads CSAILAGGLNEQFF. In nucleotides, the CDR3 is TGCAGTGCCATCCTAGCGGGGGGGCTCAATGAGCAGTTCTTC.

At least ten counts were recorded for this clonotype. V and J are TRBV28 and TRBJ1-5; TRBD1 matches 8 bases. V shed 3 bases and J 2 bases; nucleotides not matched to a gene: 6. Germline V lookup: CDR1 MDHEN, CDR2 SYDVKM. CDR3 size: 16 residues. Written as DNA, the CDR3 is TGTGCCAGCAGTTTCCCAGGGGGCGCGGGCAATCAGCCCCAGCATTTT. Encoded protein: CASSFPGGAGNQPQHF. Using reference TRBV28 and TRBJ1-5 for the parts outside the CDR3, the full variable domain is DVKVTQSSRYLVKRTGEKVFLECVQDMDHENMFWYRQDPGLGLRLIYFSYDVKMKEKGDIPEGYSVSREKKERFSLILESASTNQTSMYLCASSFPGGAGNQPQHFGDGTRLSIL.

This clonotype was seen ten or more times. The genes are TRBV5-6 and TRBJ1-1, with D uncertain. Trimming cost V 3 bases and J 3 bases, with 12 bases left between them. The CDR3 length is 14 residues. Germline CDR1 is SGHDT and CDR2 is YYEEEE. This CDR3 reads CASSSGFIHTEAFF. For the CDR3, the DNA is TGTGCCAGCAGCTCGGGATTCATCCACACTGAAGCTTTCTTT.